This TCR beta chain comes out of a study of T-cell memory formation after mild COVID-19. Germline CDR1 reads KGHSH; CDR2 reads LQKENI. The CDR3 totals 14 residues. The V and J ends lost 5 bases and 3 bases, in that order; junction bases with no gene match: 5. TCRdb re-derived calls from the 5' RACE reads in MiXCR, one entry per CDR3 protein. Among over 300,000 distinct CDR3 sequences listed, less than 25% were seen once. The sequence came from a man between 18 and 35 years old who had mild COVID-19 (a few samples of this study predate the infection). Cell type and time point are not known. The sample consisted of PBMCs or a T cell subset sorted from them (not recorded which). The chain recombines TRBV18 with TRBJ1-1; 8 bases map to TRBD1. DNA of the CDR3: TGTGCCAGCTCATACCTACAGGGGGACACTGAAGCTTTCTTT. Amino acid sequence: CASSYLQGDTEAFF.